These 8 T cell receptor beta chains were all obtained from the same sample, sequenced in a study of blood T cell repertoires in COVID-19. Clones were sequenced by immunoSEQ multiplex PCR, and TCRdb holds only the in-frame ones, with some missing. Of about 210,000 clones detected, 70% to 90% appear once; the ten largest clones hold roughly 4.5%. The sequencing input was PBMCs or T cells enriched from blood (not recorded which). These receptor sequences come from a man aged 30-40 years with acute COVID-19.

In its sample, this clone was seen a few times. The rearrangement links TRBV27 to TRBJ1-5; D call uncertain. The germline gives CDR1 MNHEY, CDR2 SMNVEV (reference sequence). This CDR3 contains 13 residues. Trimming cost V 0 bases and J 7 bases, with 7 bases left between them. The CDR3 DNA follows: TGTGCCAGCAGTTTATCTCTGGCCCAGCCCCAGCATTTT. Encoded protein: CASSLSLAQPQHF.

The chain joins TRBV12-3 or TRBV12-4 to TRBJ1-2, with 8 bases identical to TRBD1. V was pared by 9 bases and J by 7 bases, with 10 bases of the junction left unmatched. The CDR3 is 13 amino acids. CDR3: CASSLGTGRGYTF. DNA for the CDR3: TGTGCCAGTTCTTTGGGGACAGGCCGTGGCTACACCTTC.

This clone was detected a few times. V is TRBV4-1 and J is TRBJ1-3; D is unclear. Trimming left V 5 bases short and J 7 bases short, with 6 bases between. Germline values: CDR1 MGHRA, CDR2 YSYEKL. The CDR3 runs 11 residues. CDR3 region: CASSSGNTIYF. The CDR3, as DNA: TGCGCCAGCAGCTCCGGGAACACCATATATTTT.

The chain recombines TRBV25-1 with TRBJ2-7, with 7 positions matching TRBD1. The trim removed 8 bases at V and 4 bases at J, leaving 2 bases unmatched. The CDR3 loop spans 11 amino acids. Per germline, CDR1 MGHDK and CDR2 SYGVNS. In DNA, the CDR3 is TGTGCCAGCGGGACAGCGTACGAGCAGTACTTC. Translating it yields CASGTAYEQYF.

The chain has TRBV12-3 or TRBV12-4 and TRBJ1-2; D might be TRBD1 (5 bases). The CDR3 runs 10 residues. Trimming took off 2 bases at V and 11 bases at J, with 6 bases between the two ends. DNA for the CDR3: TGTGCCAGCAGTTTACCAGGGTACACCTTC. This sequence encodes CASSLPGYTF.

The CDR3 reads CASSQPTSGGARSLNEQYF. CDR3 nucleotides: TGTGCCAGCAGCCAACCTACTAGCGGGGGGGCCCGCTCGCTCAACGAGCAGTACTTC. This chain links TRBV3-1 (or the pseudogene TRBV3-2) with TRBJ2-7; 13 nucleotides align to TRBD2. From germline, CDR1 is LGHDT and CDR2 YNNKEL (reference sequence). Trimming took 2 bases from V and 5 from J; bases not matched to a gene: 15. The CDR3 has 19 residues.

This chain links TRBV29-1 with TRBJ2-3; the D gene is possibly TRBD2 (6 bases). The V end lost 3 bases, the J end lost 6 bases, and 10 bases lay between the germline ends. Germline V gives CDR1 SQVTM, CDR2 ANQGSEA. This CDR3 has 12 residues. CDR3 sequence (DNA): TGCAGCGTTGATGGTGGGGGGGATACGCAGTATTTT. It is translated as CSVDGGGDTQYF.

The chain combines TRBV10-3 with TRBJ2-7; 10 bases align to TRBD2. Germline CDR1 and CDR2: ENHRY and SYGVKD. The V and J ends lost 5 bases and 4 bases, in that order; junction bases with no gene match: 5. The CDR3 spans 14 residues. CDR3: CAISWSGGVYEQYF. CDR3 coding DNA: TGTGCCATCAGTTGGAGCGGGGGGGTTTACGAGCAGTACTTC.